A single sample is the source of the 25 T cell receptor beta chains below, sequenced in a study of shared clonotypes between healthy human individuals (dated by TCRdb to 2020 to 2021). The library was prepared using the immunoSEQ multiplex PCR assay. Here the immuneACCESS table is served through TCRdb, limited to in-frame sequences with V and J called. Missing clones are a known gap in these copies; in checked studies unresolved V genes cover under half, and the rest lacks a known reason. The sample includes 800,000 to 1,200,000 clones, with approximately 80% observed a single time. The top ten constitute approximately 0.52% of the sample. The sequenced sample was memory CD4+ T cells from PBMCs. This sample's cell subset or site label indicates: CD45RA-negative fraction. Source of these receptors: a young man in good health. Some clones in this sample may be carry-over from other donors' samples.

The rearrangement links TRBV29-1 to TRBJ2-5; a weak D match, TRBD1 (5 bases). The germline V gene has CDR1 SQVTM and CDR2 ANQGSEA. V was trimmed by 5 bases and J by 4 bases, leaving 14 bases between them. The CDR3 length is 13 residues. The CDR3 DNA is TGCAGCGTTCAGCCAGGGTTCTCAGAGACCCAGTACTTC. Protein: CSVQPGFSETQYF.

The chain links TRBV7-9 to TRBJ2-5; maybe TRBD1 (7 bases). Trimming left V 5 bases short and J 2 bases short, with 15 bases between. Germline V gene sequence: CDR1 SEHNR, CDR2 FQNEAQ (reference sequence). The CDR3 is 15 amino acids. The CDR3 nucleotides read TGTGCCAGCAGCACCAGGGGGAGGAGGCAAGAGACCCAGTACTTC. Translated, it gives CASSTRGRRQETQYF.

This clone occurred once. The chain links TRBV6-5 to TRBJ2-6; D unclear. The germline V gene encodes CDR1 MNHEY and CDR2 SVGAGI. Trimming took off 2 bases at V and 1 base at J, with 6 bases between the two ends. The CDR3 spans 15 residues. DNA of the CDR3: TGTGCCAGCAGTTACCCCAGATCTGGGGCCAACGTCCTGACTTTC. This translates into CASSYPRSGANVLTF.

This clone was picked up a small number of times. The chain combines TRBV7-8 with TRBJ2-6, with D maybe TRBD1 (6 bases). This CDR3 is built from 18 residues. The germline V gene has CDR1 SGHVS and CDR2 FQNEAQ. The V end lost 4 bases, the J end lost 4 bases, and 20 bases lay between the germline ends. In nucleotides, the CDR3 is TGTGCCAGCAGCTCTAATAGGGGACAAGGAGAAGGGGCCAACGTCCTGACTTTC. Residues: CASSSNRGQGEGANVLTF.

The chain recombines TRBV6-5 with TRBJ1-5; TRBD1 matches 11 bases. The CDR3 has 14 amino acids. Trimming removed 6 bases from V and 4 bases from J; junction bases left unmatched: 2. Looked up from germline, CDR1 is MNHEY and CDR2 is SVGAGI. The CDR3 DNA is TGTGCCAGCAGGGGACAGGGGGAGAATCAGCCCCAGCATTTT. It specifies CASRGQGENQPQHF.

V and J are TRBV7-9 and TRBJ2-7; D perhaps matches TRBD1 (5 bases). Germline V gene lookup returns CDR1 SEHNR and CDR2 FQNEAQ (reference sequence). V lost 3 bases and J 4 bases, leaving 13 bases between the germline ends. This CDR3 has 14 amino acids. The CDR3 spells CASSFSAGLYEQYF. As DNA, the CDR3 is TGTGCCAGCAGCTTTTCGGCAGGGCTGTACGAGCAGTACTTC.

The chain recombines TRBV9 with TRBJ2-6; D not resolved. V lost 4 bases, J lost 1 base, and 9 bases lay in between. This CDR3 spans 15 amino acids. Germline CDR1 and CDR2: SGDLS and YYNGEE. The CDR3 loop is CASSPRSSGANVLTF. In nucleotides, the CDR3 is TGTGCCAGCAGCCCCCGCAGTTCTGGGGCCAACGTCCTGACTTTC.

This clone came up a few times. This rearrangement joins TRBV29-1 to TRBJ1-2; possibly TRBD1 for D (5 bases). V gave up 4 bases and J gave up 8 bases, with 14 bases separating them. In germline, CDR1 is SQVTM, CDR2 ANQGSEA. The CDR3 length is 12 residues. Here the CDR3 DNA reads TGCAGCGTTGCCCCAGGGCAGCTGGGCTACACCTTC. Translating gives CSVAPGQLGYTF.

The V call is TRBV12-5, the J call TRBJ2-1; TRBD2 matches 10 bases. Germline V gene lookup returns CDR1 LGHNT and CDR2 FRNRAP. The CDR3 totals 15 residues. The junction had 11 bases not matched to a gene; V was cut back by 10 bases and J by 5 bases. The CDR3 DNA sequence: TGTGCTACATCTTCTAGCGGGAGTTCCGACAATGAGCAGTTCTTC. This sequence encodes CATSSSGSSDNEQFF.

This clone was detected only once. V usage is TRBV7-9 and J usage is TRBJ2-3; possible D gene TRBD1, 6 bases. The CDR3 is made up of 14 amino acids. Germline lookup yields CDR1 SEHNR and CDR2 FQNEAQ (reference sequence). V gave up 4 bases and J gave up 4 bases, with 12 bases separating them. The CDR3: CASSSPAGADTQYF. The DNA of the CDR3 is TGTGCCAGCAGCTCCCCTGCAGGGGCAGATACGCAGTATTTT.

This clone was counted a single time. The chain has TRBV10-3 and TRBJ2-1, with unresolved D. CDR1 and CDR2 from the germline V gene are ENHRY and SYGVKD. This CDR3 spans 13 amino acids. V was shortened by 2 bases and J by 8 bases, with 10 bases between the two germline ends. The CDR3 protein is CAISELKYDEQFF. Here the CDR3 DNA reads TGTGCCATCAGTGAGCTGAAGTATGATGAGCAGTTCTTC.

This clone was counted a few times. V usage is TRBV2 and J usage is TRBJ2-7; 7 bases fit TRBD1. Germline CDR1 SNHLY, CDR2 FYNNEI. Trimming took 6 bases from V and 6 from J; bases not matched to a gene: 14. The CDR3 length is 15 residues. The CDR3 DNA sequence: TGTGCCAGCAGCGTATCAAGGGACAGCGTGGGCGAGCAGTACTTC. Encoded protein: CASSVSRDSVGEQYF. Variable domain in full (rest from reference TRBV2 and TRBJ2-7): EPEVTQTPSHQVTQMGQEVILRCVPISNHLYFYWYRQILGQKVEFLVSFYNNEISEKSEIFDDQFSVERPDGSNFTLKIRSTKLEDSAMYFCASSVSRDSVGEQYFGPGTRLTVT.

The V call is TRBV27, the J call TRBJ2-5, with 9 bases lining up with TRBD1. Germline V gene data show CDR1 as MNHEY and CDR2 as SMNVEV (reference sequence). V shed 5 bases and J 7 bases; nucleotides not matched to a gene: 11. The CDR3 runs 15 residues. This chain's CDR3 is CASSNPGTGHGTQYF. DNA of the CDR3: TGTGCCAGCAGTAACCCCGGGACAGGGCATGGGACCCAGTACTTC.

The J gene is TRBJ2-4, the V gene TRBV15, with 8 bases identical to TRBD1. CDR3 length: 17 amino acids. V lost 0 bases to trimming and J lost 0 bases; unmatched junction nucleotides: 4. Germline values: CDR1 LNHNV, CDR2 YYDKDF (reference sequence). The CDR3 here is CATSRDYGQGAKNIQYF. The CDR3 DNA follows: TGTGCCACCAGCAGAGATTATGGACAGGGAGCCAAAAACATTCAGTACTTC.

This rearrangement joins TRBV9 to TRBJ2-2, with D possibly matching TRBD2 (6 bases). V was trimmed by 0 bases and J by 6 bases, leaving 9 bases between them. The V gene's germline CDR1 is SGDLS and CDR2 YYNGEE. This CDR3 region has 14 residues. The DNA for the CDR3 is TGTGCCAGCAGCGTAGCTAGCGAGGCCGGGGAGCTGTTTTTT. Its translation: CASSVASEAGELFF.

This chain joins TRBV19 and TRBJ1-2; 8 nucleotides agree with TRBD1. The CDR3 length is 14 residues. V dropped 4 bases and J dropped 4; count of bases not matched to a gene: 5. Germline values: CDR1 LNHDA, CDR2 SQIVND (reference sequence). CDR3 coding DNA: TGTGCCAGTAGTAGCACGGGACAGGTCTATGGCTACACCTTC. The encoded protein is CASSSTGQVYGYTF.

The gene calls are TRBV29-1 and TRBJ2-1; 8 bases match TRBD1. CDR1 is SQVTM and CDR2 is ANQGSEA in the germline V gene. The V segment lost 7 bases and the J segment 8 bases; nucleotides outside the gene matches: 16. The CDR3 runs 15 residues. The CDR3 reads CSGEQGAVSTHEQFF. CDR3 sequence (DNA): TGCAGCGGGGAGCAGGGGGCTGTGAGCACCCATGAGCAGTTCTTC.

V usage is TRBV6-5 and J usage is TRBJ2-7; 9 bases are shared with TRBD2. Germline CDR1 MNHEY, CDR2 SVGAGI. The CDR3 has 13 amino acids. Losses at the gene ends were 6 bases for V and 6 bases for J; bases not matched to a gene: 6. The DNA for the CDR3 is TGTGCCAGCAGGTTCTGGCGGGAGGGCGAGCAGTACTTC. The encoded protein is CASRFWREGEQYF.

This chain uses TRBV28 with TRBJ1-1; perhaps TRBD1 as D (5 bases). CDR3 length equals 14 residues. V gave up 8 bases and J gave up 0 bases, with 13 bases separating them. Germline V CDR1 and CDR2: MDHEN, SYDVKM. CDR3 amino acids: CASHLTAMNTEAFF. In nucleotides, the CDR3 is TGTGCCAGCCACTTGACAGCCATGAACACTGAAGCTTTCTTT.

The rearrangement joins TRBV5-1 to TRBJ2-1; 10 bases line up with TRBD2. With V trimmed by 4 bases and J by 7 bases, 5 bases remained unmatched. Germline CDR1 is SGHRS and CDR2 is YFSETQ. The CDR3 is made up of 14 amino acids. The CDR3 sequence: CASSSGRAGNEQFF. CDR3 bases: TGCGCCAGCAGCAGCGGGAGGGCCGGGAATGAGCAGTTCTTC.

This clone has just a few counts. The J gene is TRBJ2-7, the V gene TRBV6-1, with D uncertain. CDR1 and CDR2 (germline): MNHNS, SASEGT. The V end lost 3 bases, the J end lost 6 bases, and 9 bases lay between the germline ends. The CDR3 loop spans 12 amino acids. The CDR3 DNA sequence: TGTGCCAGCAGTGATATGATAGGCGAGCAGTACTTC. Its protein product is CASSDMIGEQYF.

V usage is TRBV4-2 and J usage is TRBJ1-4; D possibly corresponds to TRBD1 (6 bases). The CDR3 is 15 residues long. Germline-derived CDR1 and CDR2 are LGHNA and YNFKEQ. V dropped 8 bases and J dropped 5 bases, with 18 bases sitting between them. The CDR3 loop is CASRPNKGGNEKLFF. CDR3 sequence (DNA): TGTGCCAGCCGTCCCAATAAAGGGGGGAATGAAAAACTGTTTTTT.

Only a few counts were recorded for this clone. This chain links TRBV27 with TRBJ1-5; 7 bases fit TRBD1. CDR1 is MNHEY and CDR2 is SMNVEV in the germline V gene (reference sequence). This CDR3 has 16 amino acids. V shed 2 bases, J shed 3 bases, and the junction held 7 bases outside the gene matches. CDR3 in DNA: TGTGCCAGCAGTTTACGCTGGGACAGTTACAATCAGCCCCAGCATTTT. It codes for CASSLRWDSYNQPQHF.

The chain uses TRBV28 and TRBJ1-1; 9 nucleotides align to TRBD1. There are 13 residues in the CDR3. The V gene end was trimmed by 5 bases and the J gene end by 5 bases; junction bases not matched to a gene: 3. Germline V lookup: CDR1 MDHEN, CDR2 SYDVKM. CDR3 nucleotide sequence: TGTGCCAGCAGTACAGGGGGCGGAACTGAAGCTTTCTTT. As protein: CASSTGGGTEAFF.

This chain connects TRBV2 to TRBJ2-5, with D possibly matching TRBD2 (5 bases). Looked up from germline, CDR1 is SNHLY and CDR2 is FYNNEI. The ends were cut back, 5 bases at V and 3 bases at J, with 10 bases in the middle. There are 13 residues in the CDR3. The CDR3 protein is CASSIREKETQYF. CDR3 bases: TGTGCCAGCAGTATCCGGGAAAAAGAGACCCAGTACTTC.